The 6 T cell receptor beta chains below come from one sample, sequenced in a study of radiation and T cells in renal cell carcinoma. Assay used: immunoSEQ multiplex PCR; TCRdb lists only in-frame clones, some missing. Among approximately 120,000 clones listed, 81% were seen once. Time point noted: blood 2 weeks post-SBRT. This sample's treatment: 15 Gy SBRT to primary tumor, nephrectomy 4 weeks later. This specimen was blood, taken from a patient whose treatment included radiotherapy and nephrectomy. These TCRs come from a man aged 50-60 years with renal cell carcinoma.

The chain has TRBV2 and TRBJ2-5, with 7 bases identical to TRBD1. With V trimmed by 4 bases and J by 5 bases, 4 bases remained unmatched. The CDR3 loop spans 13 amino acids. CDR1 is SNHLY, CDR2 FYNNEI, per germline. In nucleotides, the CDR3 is TGTGCCAGCAGTGTGGACAGGAGGGAGACCCAGTACTTC. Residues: CASSVDRRETQYF.

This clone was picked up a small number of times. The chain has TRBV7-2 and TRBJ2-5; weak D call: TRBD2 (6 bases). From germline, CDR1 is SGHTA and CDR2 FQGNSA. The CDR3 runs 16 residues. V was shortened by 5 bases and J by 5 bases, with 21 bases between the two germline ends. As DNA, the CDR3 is TGTGCCAGCAGCGGCCTTGGAGGGGCTGGGGCGGAGACCCAGTACTTC. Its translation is CASSGLGGAGAETQYF.

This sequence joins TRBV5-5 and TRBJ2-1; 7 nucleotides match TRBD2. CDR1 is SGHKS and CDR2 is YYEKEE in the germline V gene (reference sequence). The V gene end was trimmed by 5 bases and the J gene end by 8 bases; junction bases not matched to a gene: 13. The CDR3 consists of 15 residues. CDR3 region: CASSNWGEGLDEQFF. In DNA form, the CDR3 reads TGTGCCAGCAGTAACTGGGGGGAGGGCTTGGATGAGCAGTTCTTC.

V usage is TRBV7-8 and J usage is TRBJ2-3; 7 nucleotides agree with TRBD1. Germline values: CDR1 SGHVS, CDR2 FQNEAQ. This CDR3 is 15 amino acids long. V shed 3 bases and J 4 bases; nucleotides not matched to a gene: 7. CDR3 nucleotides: TGTGCCAGCAGCTTGAACAGGGGTCCTTCAGATACGCAGTATTTT. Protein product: CASSLNRGPSDTQYF. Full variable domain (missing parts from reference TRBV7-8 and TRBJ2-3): GAGVSQSPRYKVAKRGQDVALRCDPISGHVSLFWYQQALGQGPEFLTYFQNEAQLDKSGLPSDRFFAERPEGSVSTLKIQRTQQEDSAVYLCASSLNRGPSDTQYFGPGTRLTVL.

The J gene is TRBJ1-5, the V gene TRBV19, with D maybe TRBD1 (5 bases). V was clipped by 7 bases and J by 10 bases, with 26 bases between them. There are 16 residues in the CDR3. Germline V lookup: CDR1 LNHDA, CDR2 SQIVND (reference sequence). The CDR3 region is CASTRPAGPGFEPQHF. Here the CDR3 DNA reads TGTGCCAGTACCCGCCCGGCGGGGCCAGGGTTCGAACCCCAGCATTTT.

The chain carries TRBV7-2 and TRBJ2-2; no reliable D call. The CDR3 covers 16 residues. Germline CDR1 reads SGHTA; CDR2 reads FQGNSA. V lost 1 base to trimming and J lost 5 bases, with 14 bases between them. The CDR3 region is CASSLVGSLSTGELFF. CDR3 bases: TGTGCCAGCAGCTTAGTAGGAAGTCTTTCGACCGGGGAGCTGTTTTTT.